This passage covers 12 T cell receptor beta chains from one sample sequenced in a study of T cells in Graves' hyperthyroidism and ophthalmopathy. The CDR3 regions of TCR beta were amplified from RNA transcripts. Initially, a first-round RT-PCR of the TCR CDR3 employed the HTBI primer set. TCRdb fed the multiplex PCR reads into MiXCR, producing one record per CDR3 protein. The sample lists some 460,000 distinct CDR3 sequences, 15% to 18% seen once, with 13% to 15% in the top ten. Sequenced input: blood. These receptors were obtained from a woman between 18 and 29 years old with Graves' hyperthyroidism.

The chain joins TRBV9 to TRBJ2-1; TRBD2 matches at 7 bases. Germline-derived CDR1 and CDR2 are SGDLS and YYNGEE. The ends lost 0 bases at V and 2 bases at J; junction bases unmatched: 5. The CDR3 runs to 16 residues. The CDR3 region has the DNA TGTGCCAGCAGCGTAGGGGGGGGAGGCACCTACAATGAGCAGTTCTTC. Amino acids: CASSVGGGGTYNEQFF.

This clonotype came up many times. The genes are TRBV27 and TRBJ2-3, with D maybe TRBD2 (6 bases). The CDR3 extends over 15 amino acids. Germline V CDR1 and CDR2: MNHEY, SMNVEV (reference sequence). The V and J ends lost 5 bases and 1 base respectively, with 13 bases between them. CDR3: CASSILWGGTDTQYF. DNA of the CDR3: TGTGCCAGCAGTATTCTTTGGGGGGGCACAGATACGCAGTATTTT.

This clonotype was counted between two and nine times. The V gene is TRBV9, the J gene TRBJ1-3; D not certain. Deletions cut 0 bases from V and 4 bases from J, with 8 bases between. Germline assignment: CDR1 SGDLS and CDR2 YYNGEE. The CDR3 runs 14 residues. In DNA form, the CDR3 reads TGTGCCAGCAGCGTAGGGGCTGGAGGAAACACCATATATTTT. Protein sequence: CASSVGAGGNTIYF.

There are many counts of this clonotype. The rearrangement uses TRBV24-1 and TRBJ1-2; no reliable D call. This CDR3 is 13 amino acids long. Germline values: CDR1 KGHDR, CDR2 SFDVKD. V dropped 7 bases and J dropped 4 bases, with 12 bases sitting between them. The CDR3 loop reads CATSAGFTYGYTF. For the CDR3, the DNA is TGTGCCACCAGCGCAGGCTTCACCTATGGCTACACCTTC.

This clonotype has more than one count but fewer than ten. V usage is TRBV9 and J usage is TRBJ1-2; D is unclear. CDR1 and CDR2 (germline): SGDLS, YYNGEE. V lost 4 bases to trimming and J lost 1 base, with 11 bases between them. The CDR3 extends over 14 amino acids. CDR3 residues: CASSSRKVNYGYTF. The CDR3 coding sequence is TGTGCCAGCAGCTCCCGGAAGGTTAACTATGGCTACACCTTC.

This clonotype was found a few times. The chain links TRBV24-1 to TRBJ2-1; D uncertain. V was shortened by 4 bases and J by 0 bases, with 3 bases between the two germline ends. Germline V CDR1 and CDR2: KGHDR, SFDVKD. The CDR3 has 13 residues. CDR3 region: CATSEYSYNEQFF. CDR3 nucleotide sequence: TGTGCCACCAGTGAGTACTCCTACAATGAGCAGTTCTTC.

This clonotype showed up many times. The V and J genes are TRBV7-8 and TRBJ2-7; 7 bases agree with TRBD1. V was pared by 7 bases and J by 3 bases, with 9 bases of the junction left unmatched. CDR3 length equals 14 residues. The V gene's germline CDR1 is SGHVS and CDR2 FQNEAQ. CDR3 sequence reads: CASNFRGSHYEQYF. CDR3 nucleotides: TGTGCCAGCAACTTCAGGGGGTCTCACTACGAGCAGTACTTC.

The chain recombines TRBV20-1 with TRBJ1-4; D may be TRBD1 (5 bases). Deletions cut 5 bases from V and 5 bases from J, with 27 bases between. Germline CDR1 is DFQATT and CDR2 is SNEGSKA (reference sequence). The CDR3 length is 18 residues. Written as DNA, the CDR3 is TGCAGTGCTCCAAATGAGTGGGGTCCGGGACGGAGAAATGAAAAACTGTTTTTT. This gives the protein CSAPNEWGPGRRNEKLFF.

This clonotype was seen ten or more times. The rearrangement uses TRBV2 and TRBJ2-7, with TRBD2 matching over 14 bases. Trimming took 2 bases from V and 5 from J; bases not matched to a gene: 11. Per the germline V gene, CDR1 is SNHLY and CDR2 is FYNNEI. This CDR3 region has 18 residues. CDR3 amino acids: CASSEIPGLAGESNEQYF. The CDR3 DNA reads TGTGCCAGCAGTGAAATTCCGGGACTAGCGGGAGAAAGCAACGAGCAGTACTTC.

This clonotype was observed at least ten times. The chain links TRBV12-3 or TRBV12-4 to TRBJ2-1; TRBD2 aligns across 9 bases. CDR3 length: 16 amino acids. V dropped 3 bases and J dropped 7; count of bases not matched to a gene: 10. This CDR3 reads CASSFPGGGGANEQFF. CDR3 DNA sequence: TGTGCCAGCAGTTTCCCCGGGGGCGGGGGGGCGAATGAGCAGTTCTTC.

This clonotype occurred many times. This chain uses TRBV28 with TRBJ1-4; 9 bases map to TRBD1. Looked up from germline, CDR1 is MDHEN and CDR2 is SYDVKM. This CDR3 comprises 15 residues. The J segment lost 8 bases and the V segment lost 7 bases, leaving 11 bases of the junction unmatched. In DNA, the CDR3 is TGTGCCAGCATCCCGACCGGGACAGGGCAAGAAAAACTGTTTTTT. This codes for CASIPTGTGQEKLFF.

This clonotype has more than one count but fewer than ten. This sequence joins TRBV7-3 and TRBJ2-1; D may be TRBD1 or TRBD2 (5 bases each). This CDR3 region has 15 residues. The germline V and J ends were trimmed by 4 bases and 6 bases, with 16 bases remaining between them. The germline V gene has CDR1 SGHTA and CDR2 FQGTGA. CDR3 amino acids: CASSSGRPRANEQFF. The CDR3 DNA is TGTGCCAGCAGCTCGGGACGGCCCAGGGCCAATGAGCAGTTCTTC.